The clone carrying this T cell receptor beta chain has only a few counts. Per germline, CDR1 MNHNS and CDR2 SASEGT. V dropped 6 bases and J dropped 7 bases, with 13 bases sitting between them. This CDR3 has 13 amino acids. The data were obtained in a study of identical twins. A universal primer site was incorporated via template switching, and the cDNA contained unique molecular identifiers. TCRdb re-called the 5' RACE reads through MiXCR, storing one row per CDR3 protein. This table has 400,000 to 550,000 distinct CDR3 sequences, roughly 26% appearing once. The same data also went into a second study, on T cells expressing NK-cell markers. This second report adds: The contribution of dominant NKG2C+ clonotypes to CD8+ T cells in roughly six donors was roughly 1.0-7.5%.

This sequence was found in a woman aged 18-30 years in good health. Material for sequencing was CD4+ T cells sorted from blood. The genes are TRBV6-1 and TRBJ2-1, with D tentatively TRBD1 (5 bases). The CDR3 DNA sequence: TGTGCCAGCAGCCCCGCACAGGTTAATGAGCAGTTCTTC. Protein sequence: CASSPAQVNEQFF.